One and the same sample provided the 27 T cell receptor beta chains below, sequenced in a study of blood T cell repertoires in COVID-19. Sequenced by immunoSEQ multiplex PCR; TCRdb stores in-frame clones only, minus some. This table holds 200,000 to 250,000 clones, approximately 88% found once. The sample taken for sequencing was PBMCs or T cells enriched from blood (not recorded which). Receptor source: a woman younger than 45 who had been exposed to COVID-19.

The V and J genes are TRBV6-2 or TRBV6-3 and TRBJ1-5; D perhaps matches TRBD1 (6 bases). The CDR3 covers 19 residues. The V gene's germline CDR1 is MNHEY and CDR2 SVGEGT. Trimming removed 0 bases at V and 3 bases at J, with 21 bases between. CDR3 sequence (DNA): TGTGCCAGCAGTTACTCACGCCAGACCGACAGGACCCCCAATCAGCCCCAGCATTTT. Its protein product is CASSYSRQTDRTPNQPQHF.

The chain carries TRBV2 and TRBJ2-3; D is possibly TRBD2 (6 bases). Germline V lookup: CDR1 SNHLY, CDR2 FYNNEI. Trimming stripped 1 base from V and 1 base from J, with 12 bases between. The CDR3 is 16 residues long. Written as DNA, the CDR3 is TGTGCCAGCAGTGAAGGTCTGCGCGGGGGCACAGATACGCAGTATTTT. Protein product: CASSEGLRGGTDTQYF. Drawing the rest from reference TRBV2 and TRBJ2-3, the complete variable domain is EPEVTQTPSHQVTQMGQEVILRCVPISNHLYFYWYRQILGQKVEFLVSFYNNEISEKSEIFDDQFSVERPDGSNFTLKIRSTKLEDSAMYFCASSEGLRGGTDTQYFGPGTRLTVL.

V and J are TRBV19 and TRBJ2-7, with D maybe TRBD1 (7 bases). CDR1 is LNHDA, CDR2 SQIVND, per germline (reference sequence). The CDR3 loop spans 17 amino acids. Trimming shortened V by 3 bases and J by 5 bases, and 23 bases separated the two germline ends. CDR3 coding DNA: TGTGCCAGTAGTATCCCCACGACGACAGGGAGGCCTAACGAGCAGTACTTC. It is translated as CASSIPTTTGRPNEQYF. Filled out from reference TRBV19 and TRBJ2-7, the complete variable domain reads DGGITQSPKYLFRKEGQNVTLSCEQNLNHDAMYWYRQDPGQGLRLIYYSQIVNDFQKGDIAEGYSVSREKKESFPLTVTSAQKNPTAFYLCASSIPTTTGRPNEQYFGPGTRLTVT.

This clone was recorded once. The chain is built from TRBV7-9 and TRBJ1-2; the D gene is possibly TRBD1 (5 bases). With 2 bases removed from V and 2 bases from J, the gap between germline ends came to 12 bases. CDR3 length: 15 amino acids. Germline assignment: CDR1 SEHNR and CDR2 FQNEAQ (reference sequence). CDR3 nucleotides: TGTGCCAGCAGCTTAATTGCAGGGTTAAACTATGGCTACACCTTC. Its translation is CASSLIAGLNYGYTF.

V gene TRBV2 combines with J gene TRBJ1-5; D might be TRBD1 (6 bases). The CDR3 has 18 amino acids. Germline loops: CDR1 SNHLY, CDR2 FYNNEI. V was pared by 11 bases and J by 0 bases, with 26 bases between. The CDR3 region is CASVGAPPLPHSNQPQHF. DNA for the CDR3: TGTGCCTCAGTGGGGGCCCCGCCACTACCTCATAGCAATCAGCCCCAGCATTTT.

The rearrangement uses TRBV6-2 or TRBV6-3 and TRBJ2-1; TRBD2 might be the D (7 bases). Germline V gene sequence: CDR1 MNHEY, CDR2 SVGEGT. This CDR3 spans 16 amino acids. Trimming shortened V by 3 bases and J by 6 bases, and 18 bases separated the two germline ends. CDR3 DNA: TGTGCCAGCAGTTATGCCCGGACTAGGGGGGGCAATGAGCAGTTCTTC. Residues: CASSYARTRGGNEQFF.

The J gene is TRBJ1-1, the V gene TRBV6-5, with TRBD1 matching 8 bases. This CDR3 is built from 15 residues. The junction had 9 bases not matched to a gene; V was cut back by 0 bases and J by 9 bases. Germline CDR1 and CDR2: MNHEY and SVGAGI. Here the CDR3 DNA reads TGTGCCAGCAGTTACTCCGGTCCGGGACAGGACCAAGCTTTCTTT. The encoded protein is CASSYSGPGQDQAFF.

CDR3 sequence (DNA): TGTGCCAGCAGCTTGGAAGCCAGGGACTATGGCTACACCTTC. It codes for CASSLEARDYGYTF. This rearrangement joins TRBV5-4 to TRBJ1-2; D is perhaps TRBD1 (5 bases). Germline V gene data show CDR1 as SGHNT and CDR2 as YYREEE (reference sequence). This CDR3 comprises 14 residues. Trimming cost V 0 bases and J 3 bases, with 9 bases left between them.

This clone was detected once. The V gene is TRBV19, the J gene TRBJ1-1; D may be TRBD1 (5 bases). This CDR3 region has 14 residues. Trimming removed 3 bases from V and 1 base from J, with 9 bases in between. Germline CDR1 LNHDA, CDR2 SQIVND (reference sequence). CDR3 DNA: TGTGCCAGTAGTATCAGGGTCAGGAACACTGAAGCTTTCTTT. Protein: CASSIRVRNTEAFF.

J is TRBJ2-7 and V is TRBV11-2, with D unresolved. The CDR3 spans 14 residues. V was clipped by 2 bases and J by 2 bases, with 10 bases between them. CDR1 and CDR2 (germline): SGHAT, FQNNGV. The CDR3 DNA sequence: TGTGCCAGCAGCTTATCACACGCGGCCTACGAGCAGTACTTC. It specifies CASSLSHAAYEQYF.

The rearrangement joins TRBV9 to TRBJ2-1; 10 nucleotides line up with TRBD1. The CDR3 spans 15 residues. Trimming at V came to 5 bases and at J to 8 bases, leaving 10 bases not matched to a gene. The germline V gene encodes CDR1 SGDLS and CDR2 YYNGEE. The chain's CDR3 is CASSSRDRGIHEQFF. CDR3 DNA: TGTGCCAGCAGTTCCCGGGACAGGGGAATCCATGAGCAGTTCTTC.

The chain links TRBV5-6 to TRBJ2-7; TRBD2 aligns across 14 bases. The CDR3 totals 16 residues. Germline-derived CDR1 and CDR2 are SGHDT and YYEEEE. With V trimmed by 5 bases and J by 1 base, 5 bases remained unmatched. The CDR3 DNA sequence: TGTGCCAGCAGTACTGGGACTAGCGGGAGTTCCTACGAGCAGTACTTC. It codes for CASSTGTSGSSYEQYF.

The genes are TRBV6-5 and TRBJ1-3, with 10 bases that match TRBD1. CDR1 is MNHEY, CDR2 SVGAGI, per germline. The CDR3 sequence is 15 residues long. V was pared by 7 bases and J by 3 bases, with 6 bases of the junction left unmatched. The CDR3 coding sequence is TGTGCCAGCACCCTAGGACAGGGGGTTGGAAACACCATATATTTT. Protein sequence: CASTLGQGVGNTIYF.

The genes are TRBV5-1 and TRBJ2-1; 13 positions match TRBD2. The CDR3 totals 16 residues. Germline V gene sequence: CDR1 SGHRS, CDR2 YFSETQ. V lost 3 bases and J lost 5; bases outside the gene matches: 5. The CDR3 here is CASSSGTSGNHNEQFF. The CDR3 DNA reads TGCGCCAGCAGCTCCGGGACTAGCGGGAACCACAATGAGCAGTTCTTC.

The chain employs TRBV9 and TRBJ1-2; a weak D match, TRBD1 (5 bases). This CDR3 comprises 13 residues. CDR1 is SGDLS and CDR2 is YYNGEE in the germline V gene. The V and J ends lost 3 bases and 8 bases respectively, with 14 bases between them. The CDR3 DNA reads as TGTGCCAGCAGCGCCGGCCAGGGCTCCGGCTACACCTTC. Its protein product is CASSAGQGSGYTF.

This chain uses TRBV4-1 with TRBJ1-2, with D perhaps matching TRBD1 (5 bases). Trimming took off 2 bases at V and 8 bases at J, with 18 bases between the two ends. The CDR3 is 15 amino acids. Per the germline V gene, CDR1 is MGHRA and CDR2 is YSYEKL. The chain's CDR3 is CASSQPGKRVGGYTF. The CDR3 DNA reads TGCGCCAGCAGCCAACCAGGGAAACGCGTTGGGGGCTACACCTTC.

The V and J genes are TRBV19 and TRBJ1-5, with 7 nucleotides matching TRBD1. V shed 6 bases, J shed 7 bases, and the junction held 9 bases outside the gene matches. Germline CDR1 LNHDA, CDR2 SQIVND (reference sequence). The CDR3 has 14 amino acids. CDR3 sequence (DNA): TGTGCCAGTAGAGTGAGAGGGGGCGGGCAGCCCCAGCATTTT. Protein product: CASRVRGGGQPQHF.

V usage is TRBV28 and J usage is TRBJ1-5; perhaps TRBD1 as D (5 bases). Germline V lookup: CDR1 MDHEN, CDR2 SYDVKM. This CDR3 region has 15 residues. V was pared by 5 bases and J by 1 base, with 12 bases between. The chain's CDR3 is CASSRSGMSNQPQHF. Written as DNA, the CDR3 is TGTGCCAGCAGTCGTTCAGGGATGAGCAATCAGCCCCAGCATTTT.

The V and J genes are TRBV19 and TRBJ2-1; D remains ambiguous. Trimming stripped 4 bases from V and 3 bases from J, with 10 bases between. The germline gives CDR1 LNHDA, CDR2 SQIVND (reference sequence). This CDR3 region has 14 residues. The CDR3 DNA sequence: TGTGCCAGTAGTACAGGCCGGCGCTACAATGAGCAGTTCTTC. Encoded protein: CASSTGRRYNEQFF.

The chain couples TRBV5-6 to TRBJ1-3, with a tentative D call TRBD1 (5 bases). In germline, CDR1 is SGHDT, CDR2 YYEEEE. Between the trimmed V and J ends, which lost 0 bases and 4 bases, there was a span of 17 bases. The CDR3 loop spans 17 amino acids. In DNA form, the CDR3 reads TGTGCCAGCAGCTTGGGGTGGGAGGGGCGGACCGGAAACACCATATATTTT. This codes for CASSLGWEGRTGNTIYF.

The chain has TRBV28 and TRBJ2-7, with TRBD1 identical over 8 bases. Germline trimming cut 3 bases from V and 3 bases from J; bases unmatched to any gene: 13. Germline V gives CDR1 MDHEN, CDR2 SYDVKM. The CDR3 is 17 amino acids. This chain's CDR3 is CASSFPLGQGDFYEQYF. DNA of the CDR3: TGTGCCAGCAGTTTCCCCTTAGGACAGGGAGATTTCTACGAGCAGTACTTC.

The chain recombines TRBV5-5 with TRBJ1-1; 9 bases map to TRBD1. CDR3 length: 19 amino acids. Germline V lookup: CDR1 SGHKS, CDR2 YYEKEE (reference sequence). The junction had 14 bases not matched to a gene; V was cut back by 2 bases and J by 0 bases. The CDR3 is CASSFGTHRGLLMNTEAFF. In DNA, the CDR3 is TGTGCCAGCAGCTTTGGCACTCACAGGGGGCTTCTCATGAACACTGAAGCTTTCTTT.

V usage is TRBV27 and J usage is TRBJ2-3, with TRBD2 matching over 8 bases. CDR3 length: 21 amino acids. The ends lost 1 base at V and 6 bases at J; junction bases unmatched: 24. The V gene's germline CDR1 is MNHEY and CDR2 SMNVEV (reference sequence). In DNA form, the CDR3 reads TGTGCCAGCAGTTTATTTGGAGTCGCTCTCCCGGGACTAGGGTTCCGGGATACGCAGTATTTT. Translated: CASSLFGVALPGLGFRDTQYF.

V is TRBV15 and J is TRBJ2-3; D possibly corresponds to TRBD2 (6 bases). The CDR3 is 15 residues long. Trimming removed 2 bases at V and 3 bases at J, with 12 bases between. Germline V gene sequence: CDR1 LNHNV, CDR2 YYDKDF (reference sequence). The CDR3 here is CATSRLAMSTDTQYF. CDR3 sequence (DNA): TGTGCCACCAGCAGACTAGCGATGAGTACAGATACGCAGTATTTT.

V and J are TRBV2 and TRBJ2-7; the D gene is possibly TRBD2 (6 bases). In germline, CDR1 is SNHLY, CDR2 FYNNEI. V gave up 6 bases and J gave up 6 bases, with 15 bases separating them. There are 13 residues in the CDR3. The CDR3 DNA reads TGTGCCAGCAGCGCCCGGGACGGGGGCGAGCAGTACTTC. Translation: CASSARDGGEQYF. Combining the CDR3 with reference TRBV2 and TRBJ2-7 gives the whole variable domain EPEVTQTPSHQVTQMGQEVILRCVPISNHLYFYWYRQILGQKVEFLVSFYNNEISEKSEIFDDQFSVERPDGSNFTLKIRSTKLEDSAMYFCASSARDGGEQYFGPGTRLTVT.

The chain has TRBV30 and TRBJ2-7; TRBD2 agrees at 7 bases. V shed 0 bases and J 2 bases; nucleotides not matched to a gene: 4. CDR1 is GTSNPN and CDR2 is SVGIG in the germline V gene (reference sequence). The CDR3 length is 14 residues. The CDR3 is CAWSVGAGTYEQYF. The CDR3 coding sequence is TGTGCCTGGAGTGTGGGAGCGGGGACCTACGAGCAGTACTTC.

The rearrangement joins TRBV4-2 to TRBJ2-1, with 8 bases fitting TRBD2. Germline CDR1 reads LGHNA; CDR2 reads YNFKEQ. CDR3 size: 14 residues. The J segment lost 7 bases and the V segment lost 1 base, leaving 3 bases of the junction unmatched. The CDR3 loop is CASSQGSGSNEQFF. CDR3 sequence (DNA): TGTGCCAGCAGCCAAGGAAGCGGGAGTAATGAGCAGTTCTTC.